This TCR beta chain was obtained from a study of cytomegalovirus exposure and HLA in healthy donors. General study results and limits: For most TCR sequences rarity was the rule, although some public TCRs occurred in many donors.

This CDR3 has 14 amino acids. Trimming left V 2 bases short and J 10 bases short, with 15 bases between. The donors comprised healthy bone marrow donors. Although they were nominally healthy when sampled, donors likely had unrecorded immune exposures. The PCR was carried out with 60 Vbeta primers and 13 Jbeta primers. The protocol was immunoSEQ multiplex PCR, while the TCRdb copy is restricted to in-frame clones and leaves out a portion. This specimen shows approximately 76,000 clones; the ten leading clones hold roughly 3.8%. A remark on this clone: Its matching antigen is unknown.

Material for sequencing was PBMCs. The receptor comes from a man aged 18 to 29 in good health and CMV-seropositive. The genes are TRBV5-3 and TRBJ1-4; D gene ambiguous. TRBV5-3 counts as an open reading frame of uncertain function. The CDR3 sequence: CARSFKTRRGKLFF. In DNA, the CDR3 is TGTGCCAGAAGCTTTAAAACACGGCGGGGAAAACTGTTTTTT.